Listed below are T cell receptor beta chains from one sample, sequenced in a study of T cells in Graves' hyperthyroidism and ophthalmopathy. TCRdb reanalysed the multiplex PCR reads using MiXCR and keeps one entry per CDR3 protein. The profile shows roughly 650,000 distinct CDR3 sequences, about 16% of them singletons. Source material: blood. These receptors were collected from a woman between 40 and 55 years old with Graves' ophthalmopathy. The CDR3 runs from the conserved cysteine through the conserved F or W. Each record gives: CDR3 DNA, CDR3 protein, V gene, clone size, D gene, J gene. D genes are given only for firm matches. Clone size, where shown, is once, few, many, or a class for clones that have expanded.

TGTGCCAGCAGGGCGACTAGCGGGAGAAACGAGCAGTACTTC CASRATSGRNEQYF TRBV4-2 - TRBD2 TRBJ2-7
TGCGCCAGCAGCTTTGAGGCAGTCTTCAATGAGCAGTTCTTC CASSFEAVFNEQFF TRBV5-1 - - TRBJ2-1
TGTGCCAGCAGTTACTCGGGGGGCCCCGGGGTCTCCTACGAGCAGTACTTC CASSYSGGPGVSYEQYF TRBV27 - - TRBJ2-7
TGTGCCAGCAGTTACTCCTATAGCGGGAGGCACGGCAACAATGAGCAGTTCTTC CASSYSYSGRHGNNEQFF TRBV6-5 - TRBD2 TRBJ2-1
TGCGCCAGCAGCCAAGACTCTGGTCTAGCGGGAGTAGGGCAGTTCTTC CASSQDSGLAGVGQFF TRBV11-2 - TRBD2 TRBJ2-1
TGTGCCAGCATCACCCCGGGGGGGGGGGAAGAAGCTTTCTTT CASITPGGGEEAFF TRBV6-1 - - TRBJ1-1
TGTGCCAGCACGGGGGCCATAACTAGCGGGAGTTCCTACAATGAGCAGTTCTTC CASTGAITSGSSYNEQFF TRBV7-9 many TRBD2 TRBJ2-1
TGTGCCAGCAGCTTAGGTGGAGGGGGAAGCAATCAGCCCCAGCATTTT CASSLGGGGSNQPQHF TRBV7-9 once - TRBJ1-5
TGTGCCAGCAGCATAAACAGGGCAGGTGCCTATGGCTACACCTTC CASSINRAGAYGYTF TRBV5-5 few - TRBJ1-2
TGTGCCAGCAGCTCGCAGGGGATCCAGGAAAAACTGTTTTTT CASSSQGIQEKLFF TRBV7-3 few - TRBJ1-4
TGTGCCATCAGTGAGGACCTCCCCGGGGGGGTTTACGAGCAGTACTTC CAISEDLPGGVYEQYF TRBV10-3 many TRBD2 TRBJ2-7
TGTGCCAGCACCAGAGAACCTACGTACACTGAAGCTTTCTTT CASTREPTYTEAFF TRBV6-1 few - TRBJ1-1
TGTGCCTGGAGTGTTGTGGAGGGAGAGACCCAGTACTTC CAWSVVEGETQYF TRBV30 many - TRBJ2-5
TGTGCCAGCAGCCTAGCGGGAGGTCGGTACGAGCAGTACTTC CASSLAGGRYEQYF TRBV28 many TRBD2 TRBJ2-7
TGTGCCAGCAGTTACTGGGACACTTCCTACGAGCAGTACTTC CASSYWDTSYEQYF TRBV6-2/TRBV6-3 many - TRBJ2-7
TGTGCCAGCTCCCTCAGGTCGGGGGGCTCTACCTCTGGGGCCAACGTCCTGACTTTC CASSLRSGGSTSGANVLTF TRBV27 many - TRBJ2-6
TGTGCCAGCAGCTTAGACCCCAGAGAGACCCAGTACTTC CASSLDPRETQYF TRBV7-3 many - TRBJ2-5
TGTGCCAGCAGCTTAGCCCAGATTGGGGATGGCTACACCTTC CASSLAQIGDGYTF TRBV13 - - TRBJ1-2
TGTGCCAGCTCACCTAACAGGGAGACTGAGCAGTTCTTC CASSPNRETEQFF TRBV18 many - TRBJ2-1
TGCAGTGCTTTACCCACAGCGGGAGGCTCCTACAATGAGCAGTTCTTC CSALPTAGGSYNEQFF TRBV20-1 - TRBD2 TRBJ2-1
TGTGCCTGGAGGCAAAACAGGGTCGAGCAGTACTTC CAWRQNRVEQYF TRBV30 few - TRBJ2-7